A selection of T cell receptor beta chains follows, all from one sample in a study of OX40 agonist ivuxolimab in advanced cancers. Assay used: immunoSEQ multiplex PCR; TCRdb lists only in-frame clones, some missing. Among nearly 90,000 clones listed, around nine tenths were seen once. The sequencing used CD4+ or CD8+ T cells sorted from blood, collected in a trial of the OX40 agonist ivuxolimab. These receptors came from an adult with an advanced solid tumor such as melanoma, head and neck, liver or kidney cancer. Each CDR3 is given with its conserved first and last residue. Each record gives: J gene, V gene, CDR3 protein.

TRBJ2-1,TRBV18,CASSPRATSGNDEQFF
TRBJ2-2,TRBV5-1,CASTSGGLAGYTGELFF
TRBJ2-7,TRBV7-7,CASSPSAGSYEQYF
-,TRBV14,CASSQWGFAVAGVDEQYF
TRBJ2-7,TRBV12-5,CASGLPPEEAVSYEQYF
TRBJ2-2,TRBV9,CASSVVPRTGRNTGELFF
TRBJ2-5,TRBV5-6,CASSWKQGRETQYF
TRBJ2-7,TRBV29-1,CSVGAWTGTYEQYF
TRBJ2-5,TRBV6-4,CASTQTGVETQYF
TRBJ2-5,TRBV19,CASSITPQETQYF
TRBJ2-3,TRBV11-2,CASSLGPSGSTDTQYF
TRBJ2-7,TRBV6-5,CASSYAREGPRYF
TRBJ1-6,TRBV6-5,CASSERTGNSPLHF
TRBJ2-1,TRBV19,CASSIVREGSPQFF
TRBJ2-2,TRBV18,CASSPPPKGGELFF
TRBJ2-2,TRBV11-2,CASSFGQVYTGELFF
TRBJ1-5,TRBV2,CASSAQGVQPQHF
TRBJ2-5,TRBV30,CAWSRGDQETQYF
TRBJ2-5,TRBV10-1,CASMERLGETQYF
TRBJ2-5,TRBV6-5,CASRETSGKETQYF
TRBJ2-6,TRBV18,CASSPGQTSSGANVLTF
TRBJ2-5,TRBV11-3,CASSIGVGETQYF
TRBJ2-3,TRBV5-6,CASSVHRGPDTQYF
TRBJ2-1,TRBV15,CATSRESGTHRDEQFF
TRBJ2-3,TRBV7-2,CASSLAGGPDWNTQYF
TRBJ2-7,TRBV15,CATSREDNYEQYF
TRBJ2-3,TRBV5-1,CASRRSGSTDTQYF
TRBJ2-3,TRBV5-6,CASSLGQARDTQYF
TRBJ2-7,TRBV2,CAGETFSSYEQYF
TRBJ2-1,TRBV14,CASSQDRANWELQFF
TRBJ2-7,TRBV6-5,CASSNSRQGEQYF
TRBJ2-5,TRBV27,CAARGNWGAQYF
TRBJ2-2,TRBV6-5,CASEKKLADTGELFF
TRBJ1-5,TRBV7-9,CASSRQANQPQHF
TRBJ2-5,TRBV29-1,CSVEGPRGQGFFQETQYF
TRBJ2-4,TRBV4-3,CASSQGGLAKNIQYF
TRBJ2-7,TRBV7-2,CASSLNDYEQYF
TRBJ2-3,TRBV9,CASSVAAGGPDTQYF
TRBJ2-7,TRBV1,CTSSTGRAVIYEQYF
TRBJ1-5,TRBV27,CASSPIGLQPQHF
TRBJ1-1,TRBV30,CASSEVVEAFF
TRBJ2-1,TRBV5-8,CASSFGTGVDNEQFF
TRBJ1-5,TRBV19,CASSGTANQPQHF
TRBJ2-7,TRBV18,CASSPPDSLREQYF
TRBJ1-6,TRBV5-6,CASSLMEGFDYNSPLHF
TRBJ1-4,TRBV19,CASSSGQGNEKLFF
TRBJ2-1,TRBV5-1,CASSGTQEGEQFF
TRBJ1-2,TRBV2,CASSVAREYGYTF
TRBJ2-5,TRBV29-1,CSVVASGSSQTQYF
TRBJ2-1,TRBV10-1,CASSESGLAYNEQFF